The present entry profiles one T cell receptor beta chain with its context. The antigen is undetermined. The data belong to a study of early T cells in non-severe SARS-CoV-2 infection. Separate cDNA molecules each had unique molecular identifiers attached to them. TCRdb called the 5' RACE reads again in MiXCR, with one record for every CDR3 protein. This sample has over 60,000 distinct CDR3 sequences, with roughly 12% found just once. CDR1 and CDR2 from the germline V gene are LGHDT and YNNKEL (reference sequence). CDR3 length: 12 amino acids. Trimming left V 4 bases short and J 7 bases short, with 5 bases between. Findings of the study overall: Matching results from VDJdb favored anti-spike CD8 responses, leaving private and CD4 specificities undetected.

Here the sequenced sample was whole blood, taken at baseline. This sequence joins TRBV3-1 and TRBJ1-6; D not certain. This TCR derives from an adult who was a healthcare worker with PCR-confirmed SARS-CoV-2 infection or an uninfected control (not recorded which). The CDR3 spells CASSPLNSPLHF. DNA of the CDR3: TGTGCCAGCAGCCCATTAAATTCACCCCTCCACTTT.